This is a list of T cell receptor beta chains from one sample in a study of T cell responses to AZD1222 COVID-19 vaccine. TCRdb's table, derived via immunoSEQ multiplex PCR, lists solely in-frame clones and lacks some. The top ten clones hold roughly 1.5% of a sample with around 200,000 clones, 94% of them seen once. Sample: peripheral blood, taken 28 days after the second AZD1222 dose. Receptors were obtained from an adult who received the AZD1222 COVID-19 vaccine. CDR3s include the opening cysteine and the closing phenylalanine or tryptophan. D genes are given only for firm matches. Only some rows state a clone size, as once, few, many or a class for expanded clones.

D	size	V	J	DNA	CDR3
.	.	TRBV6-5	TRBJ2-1	TGTGCCAGCAAAAGGGTGGGGTCGGGTAATGAGCAGTTCTTC	CASKRVGSGNEQFF
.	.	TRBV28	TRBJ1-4	TGTGCCAGCGGAACTCTCGATGAAAAACTGTTTTTT	CASGTLDEKLFF
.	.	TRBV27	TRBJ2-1	TGTGCCAGCAGTTTATCAATGGATGAGCAGTTCTTC	CASSLSMDEQFF
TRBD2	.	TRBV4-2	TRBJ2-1	TGTGCAGCTGGCGGGGGCTCCTACAATGAGCAGTTCTTC	CAAGGGSYNEQFF
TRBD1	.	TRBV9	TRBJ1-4	TGTGCCAGCAGCGTAGAAGGGACAGGGAATGAAAAACTGTTTTTT	CASSVEGTGNEKLFF
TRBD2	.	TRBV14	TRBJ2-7	TGTGCCAGCAGCCAAGACCGACTAGCGGGAGGCCACCGACCCTACGAGCAGTACTTC	CASSQDRLAGGHRPYEQYF
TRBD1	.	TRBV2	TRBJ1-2	TGTGCCAGCAGGAACCCCATCTTCGACAGGGACAATTATGGCTACACCTTC	CASRNPIFDRDNYGYTF
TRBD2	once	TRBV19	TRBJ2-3	TGTGCCAGTAGAGAGATAGCGGGGGGGCCCACAGATACGCAGTATTTT	CASREIAGGPTDTQYF
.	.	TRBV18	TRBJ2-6	TGTGCCAGCTCACCAGAACGCTCTGGGGCCAACGTCCTGACTTTC	CASSPERSGANVLTF
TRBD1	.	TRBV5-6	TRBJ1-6	TGTGCCAGCAGCCTAGGACAGGGGCCTTCACCCCTCCACTTT	CASSLGQGPSPLHF
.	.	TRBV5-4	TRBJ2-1	TGTGCCAGCAGCTTTGGGGGGTGGCAGGGGACAAACAATGAGCAGTTCTTC	CASSFGGWQGTNNEQFF
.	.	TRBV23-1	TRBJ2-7	TGCGCCAGCAGTCAATTACGTTCGTTGGCAGATCAAACCTACGAGCAGTACTTC	CASSQLRSLADQTYEQYF
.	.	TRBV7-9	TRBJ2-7	TGTGCCAGCAGCTTAATCTTGATCCCGCTGGGGGTGGGAGAGCAGTACTTC	CASSLILIPLGVGEQYF
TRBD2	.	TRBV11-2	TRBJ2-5	TGTGCCAGCAGCTATTGGACTAGCGGTTATCAAGAGACCCAGTACTTC	CASSYWTSGYQETQYF
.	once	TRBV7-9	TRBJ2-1	TGTGCCAGCAGCTCCAACAATGAGCAGTTCTTC	CASSSNNEQFF
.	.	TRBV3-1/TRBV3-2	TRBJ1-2	TGTGCCAGCAGCCGTCTCAGCCCGGTTGAGGGCTACACCTTC	CASSRLSPVEGYTF
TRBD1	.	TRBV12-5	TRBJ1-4	TGTGCTAGTGGTTTGGTATACGGGACAGGGGTGGAAAAACTGTTTTTT	CASGLVYGTGVEKLFF
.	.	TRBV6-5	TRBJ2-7	TGTGCCAGCAGCCTTAACTACGAGCAGTACTTC	CASSLNYEQYF
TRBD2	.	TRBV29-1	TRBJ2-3	TGCAGCGTTGTTTTACCCGGGACTAGCGGGGGGGCTGTCGGAGATACGCAGTATTTT	CSVVLPGTSGGAVGDTQYF
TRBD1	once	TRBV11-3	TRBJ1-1	TGTGCCAGCAGCTTCCCGGGACAGGGGGGAGCTTTCTTT	CASSFPGQGGAFF
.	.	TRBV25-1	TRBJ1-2	TGTGCCAGCAGTGAAACGAACCACCGAGGCTACACCTTC	CASSETNHRGYTF
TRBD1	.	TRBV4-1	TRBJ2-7	TGCGCCAGCAGCCTCCCCGGCCGGGACAGCTACGAGCAGTACTTC	CASSLPGRDSYEQYF
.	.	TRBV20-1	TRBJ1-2	TGCAGTGTCCCCCAGAGCTATGGCTACACCTTC	CSVPQSYGYTF
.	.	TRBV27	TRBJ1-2	TGTGCCAGCAGTTTATCAAGGAGAAACTATGGCTACACCTTC	CASSLSRRNYGYTF
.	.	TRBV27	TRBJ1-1	TGTGCCAGCACTCGAAGGGGGGACATATTCCCGAACACTGAAGCTTTCTTT	CASTRRGDIFPNTEAFF
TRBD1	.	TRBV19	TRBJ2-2	TGTGCCAGTGTAAATACAGGGGGCAGCACCGGGGAGCTGTTTTTT	CASVNTGGSTGELFF
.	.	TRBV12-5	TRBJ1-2	TGTGCTAGTGGTTCCTTCGGTGGCTACACCTTC	CASGSFGGYTF
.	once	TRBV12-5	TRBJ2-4	TGTGCTAGTGGTTCGGACGGAAACATTCAGTACTTC	CASGSDGNIQYF
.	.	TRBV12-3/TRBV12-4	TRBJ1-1	TGTGCCAGCAGTTTCCCCGGGACTGAAGCTTTCTTT	CASSFPGTEAFF
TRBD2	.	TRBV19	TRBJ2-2	TGTGCCAGTAGTATAGGGCTAGCGGGGAACACCGGGGAGCTGTTTTTT	CASSIGLAGNTGELFF
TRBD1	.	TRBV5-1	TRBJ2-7	TGCGCCAGCAGCTCCGGACAGGTTTCCTACGAGCAGTACTTC	CASSSGQVSYEQYF
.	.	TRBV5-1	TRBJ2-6	TGCGCCAGCAGCAAGGACGGCCACTCTGGGGCCAACGTCCTGACTTTC	CASSKDGHSGANVLTF
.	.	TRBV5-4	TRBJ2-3	TGTGCCAGCAAGCTTATGTACAGACGCACAGATACGCAGTATTTT	CASKLMYRRTDTQYF
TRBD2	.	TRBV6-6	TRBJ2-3	TGTGCCAGCAGTTACCTAGCGGGGGGCACAGATACGCAGTATTTT	CASSYLAGGTDTQYF
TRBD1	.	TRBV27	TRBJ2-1	TGTGCCAGCAGTTGGACCCCCTCCGGGACAGGAAAGAATGAGCAGTTCTTC	CASSWTPSGTGKNEQFF
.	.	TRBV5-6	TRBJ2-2	TGTGCCAGCAAGCGGGGACAGACGAACACCGGGGAGCTGTTTTTT	CASKRGQTNTGELFF
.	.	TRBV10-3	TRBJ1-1	TGTGCCATCAGTTCGCTGACGGGGACCGAGGGCACTGAAGCTTTCTTT	CAISSLTGTEGTEAFF
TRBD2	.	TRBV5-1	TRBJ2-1	TGCGCCAGCAAGTTACCCTCTACTAGCGGGGACAATGAGCAGTTCTTC	CASKLPSTSGDNEQFF
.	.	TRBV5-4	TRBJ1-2	TGTGCCAGCAGCCTCACGGGAACCCGGAATCTTGGCTACACCTTC	CASSLTGTRNLGYTF
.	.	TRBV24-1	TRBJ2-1	TGTGCCACCAGTGAGATGGATGAGCAGTTCTTC	CATSEMDEQFF
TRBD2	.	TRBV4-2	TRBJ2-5	TGTGCCAGCAGCCAGACCGGGACTAGCGGGAGGGCGGAGACCCAGTACTTC	CASSQTGTSGRAETQYF
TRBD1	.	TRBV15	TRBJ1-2	TGTGCCACCAGCAGAGATTTAGCAGGGGGCGCCTTTTATGGCTACACCTTC	CATSRDLAGGAFYGYTF
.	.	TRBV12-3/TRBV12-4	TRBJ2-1	TGTGCCAGCATGAGACACCCAGGTGAGCAGTTCTTC	CASMRHPGEQFF
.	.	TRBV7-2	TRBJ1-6	TGTGCCAGCAGCTTATTACGCAACTATAATTCACCCCTCCACTTT	CASSLLRNYNSPLHF
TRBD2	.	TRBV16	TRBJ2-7	TGTGCCAGCAGCACCGAGACTAGCGGGAGGCCGGGGGAGCAGTACTTC	CASSTETSGRPGEQYF
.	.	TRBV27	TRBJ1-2	TGTGCCAGCAGCTTTCATACAGGGTTAAGTTATGGCTACACCTTC	CASSFHTGLSYGYTF
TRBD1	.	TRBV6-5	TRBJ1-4	TGTGCCAGCAGTTACCTCTCACAGGGGGTGAATGAAAAACTGTTTTTT	CASSYLSQGVNEKLFF
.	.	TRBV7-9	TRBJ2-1	TGTGCCAGCAGGCCCTCGCGGACACAGAACAATGAGCAGTTCTTC	CASRPSRTQNNEQFF
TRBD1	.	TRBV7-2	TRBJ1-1	TGTGCCAGCAGCTTACGGCGGCAGGGGGCAACTGAAGCTTTCTTT	CASSLRRQGATEAFF
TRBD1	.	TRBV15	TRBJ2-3	TGTGCCACCAGCCGGACAGGCCCCACAGATACGCAGTATTTT	CATSRTGPTDTQYF
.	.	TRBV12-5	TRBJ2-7	TGTGCTAGTGGTTTGATTACCTACGAGCAGTACTTC	CASGLITYEQYF
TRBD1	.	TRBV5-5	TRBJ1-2	TGTGCCAGCAGCTTGGCCGACGGGACAGTATATGGCTACACCTTC	CASSLADGTVYGYTF
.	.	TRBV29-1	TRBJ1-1	TGCAGCTCCCTTGCATCCAGGGGCAACACTGAAGCTTTCTTT	CSSLASRGNTEAFF
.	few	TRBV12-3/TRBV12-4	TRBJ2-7	TGTGCCAGCAGTTCACTCCGGGAGCAGTACTTC	CASSSLREQYF
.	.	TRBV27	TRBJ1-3	TGTGCCAGCAGTTTGATAAGGGGGTCCGGAAACACCATATATTTT	CASSLIRGSGNTIYF
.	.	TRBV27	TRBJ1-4	TGTGCCAGCAGTTCATCAACTAATGAAAAACTGTTTTTT	CASSSSTNEKLFF
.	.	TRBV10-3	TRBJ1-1	TGTGCCATCATGATGACCTTGAACACTGAAGCTTTCTTT	CAIMMTLNTEAFF
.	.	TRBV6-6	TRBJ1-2	TGTGCCAGCAGCTCCAGAGTTGGCTATGGCTACACCTTC	CASSSRVGYGYTF
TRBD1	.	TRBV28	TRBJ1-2	TGTGCCAGCAGTTTCCCAGGGACAGGGGGTGGCTACTATGGCTACACCTTC	CASSFPGTGGGYYGYTF